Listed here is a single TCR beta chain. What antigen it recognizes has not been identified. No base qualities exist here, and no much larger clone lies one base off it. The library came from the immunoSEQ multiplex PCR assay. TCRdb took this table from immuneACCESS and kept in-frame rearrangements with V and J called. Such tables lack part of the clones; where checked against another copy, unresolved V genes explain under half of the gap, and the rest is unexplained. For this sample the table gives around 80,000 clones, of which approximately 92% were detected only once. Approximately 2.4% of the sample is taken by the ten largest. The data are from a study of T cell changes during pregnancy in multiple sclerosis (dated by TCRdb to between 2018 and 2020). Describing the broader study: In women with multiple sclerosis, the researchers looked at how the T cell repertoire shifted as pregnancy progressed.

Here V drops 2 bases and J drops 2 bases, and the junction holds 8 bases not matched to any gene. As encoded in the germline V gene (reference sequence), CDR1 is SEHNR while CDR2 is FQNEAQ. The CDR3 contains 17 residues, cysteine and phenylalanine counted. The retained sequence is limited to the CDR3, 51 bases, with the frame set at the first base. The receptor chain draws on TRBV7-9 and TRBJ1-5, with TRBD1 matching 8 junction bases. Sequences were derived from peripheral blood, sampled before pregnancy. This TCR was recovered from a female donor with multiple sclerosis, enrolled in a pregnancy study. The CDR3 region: CASSLIGQGEGNQPQHF. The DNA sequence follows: TGTGCCAGCAGCTTAATCGGACAGGGAGAGGGCAATCAGCCCCAGCATTTT.